Listed below are T cell receptor beta chains from one sample, sequenced in a study of T cells in localized non-small cell lung cancer. TCRdb's copy holds only in-frame clones and misses some; the assay was immunoSEQ multiplex PCR. The table lists 5,000 to 6,500 clones, about 91% of them singletons, with roughly a sixth in the top ten. Sequences were derived from peripheral blood, sampled before any cancer treatment. Receptors originate from a male donor aged 60 or over with stage I lung adenocarcinoma. CDR3s include the opening cysteine and the closing phenylalanine or tryptophan. The D gene is left open where the match is weak. Only part of the rows carry a size: once, few, many, or a class if the clone is expanded.

TRBJ2-1 | - | TRBV29-1 | TRBD1 | TGCAGCGTTAACAGGGGGGCATACAATGAGCAGTTCTTC | CSVNRGAYNEQFF
TRBJ1-5 | few | TRBV19 | TRBD1 | TGTGCCAGTAGTATGGACAGGGGTCAGCCCCAGCATTTT | CASSMDRGQPQHF
TRBJ2-7 | - | TRBV5-6 | - | TGTGCCAGCAGCTTGGGTCCGGGCTCCTACGAGCAGTACTTC | CASSLGPGSYEQYF
TRBJ1-1 | - | TRBV9 | - | TGTGCCAGCAGCGTTGGCCAGGGCGCTTCAGCTTTCTTT | CASSVGQGASAFF
TRBJ1-2 | - | TRBV5-1 | - | TGCGCCAGCAGCTTATCTACAGGGAATGGCTACACCTTC | CASSLSTGNGYTF
TRBJ2-7 | - | TRBV9 | TRBD1 | TGTGCCAGCAGCGCCGAGCAGGGGGCCTACGAGCAGTACTTC | CASSAEQGAYEQYF
TRBJ2-3 | - | TRBV6-4 | - | TGTGCCAGCAGTGACTCGAAGGCTAGGCACACAGATACGCAGTATTTT | CASSDSKARHTDTQYF
TRBJ1-2 | once | TRBV7-9 | TRBD1 | TGTGCCAGCAGCTTCGACGACCGGGACAGGTTGGGTGGCTACACCTTC | CASSFDDRDRLGGYTF
TRBJ2-3 | - | TRBV4-1 | - | TGCGCCAGCAGCCAAGAACCGACAAGGGGAAATACGCAGTATTTT | CASSQEPTRGNTQYF
TRBJ2-2 | once | TRBV5-1 | TRBD1 | TGCGCCAGCAGCTCTACCGGGACAGGGGGCTATCACGGGGAGCTGTTTTTT | CASSSTGTGGYHGELFF
TRBJ1-2 | - | TRBV6-5 | - | TGTGCCAGCAGGCCCCCTTCTAACTCTTTCTATGGCTACACCTTC | CASRPPSNSFYGYTF
TRBJ2-6 | - | TRBV5-1 | - | TGCGCCAGCAGCTTACACAGGTTGGGGAGCTCTGGGGCCAACGTCCTGACTTTC | CASSLHRLGSSGANVLTF
TRBJ1-3 | - | TRBV5-5 | TRBD1 | TGTGCCAGCAGCTGGGACAGGGGGCAGAACACCATATATTTT | CASSWDRGQNTIYF
TRBJ2-3 | - | TRBV18 | - | TGTGCCAGCTCACCAGGGTGGTCTAGCACAGATACGCAGTATTTT | CASSPGWSSTDTQYF
TRBJ2-4 | - | TRBV5-6 | - | TGTGCCAGCAGCTTTTGGCCCGCACAAAACATTCAGTACTTC | CASSFWPAQNIQYF
TRBJ2-6 | once | TRBV25-1 | - | TGTGCCAGCAGTGTACCGGGCCTCTCTGGGGCCAACGTCCTGACTTTC | CASSVPGLSGANVLTF
TRBJ1-1 | - | TRBV9 | TRBD1 | TGTGCCAGCAGCGCCGGTACACAGGGGGTGAACACTGAAGCTTTCTTT | CASSAGTQGVNTEAFF
TRBJ2-6 | - | TRBV15 | - | TGTGCCACCAGCCCCCGCGCTGGGGCCAACGTCCTGACTTTC | CATSPRAGANVLTF
TRBJ2-3 | - | TRBV2 | TRBD2 | TGTGCCAGCGTGCTAGCGGGATCTGGGGGTATTCCAGATACGCAGTATTTT | CASVLAGSGGIPDTQYF
TRBJ1-3 | - | TRBV30 | - | TGTGCCCAACCACAGGGACCTGGAAACACCATATATTTT | CAQPQGPGNTIYF
TRBJ1-5 | few | TRBV6-1 | - | TGTGCCAGCAGTGAAGCGAGAACAGGTCCCCAGCCCCAGCATTTT | CASSEARTGPQPQHF
TRBJ1-6 | - | TRBV6-4 | TRBD1 | TGTGCCAGCAGTACTCGACAGGGTGGTTCACCCCTCCACTTT | CASSTRQGGSPLHF
TRBJ2-4 | - | TRBV2 | - | TGTGCCAGCAGTGAGACGGGATCGGGGAGGGGGGCCAAAAACATTCAGTACTTC | CASSETGSGRGAKNIQYF
TRBJ2-2 | - | TRBV7-3 | - | TGTGCCAGCAGCTCCGTCCTTACTAACACCGGGGAGCTGTTTTTT | CASSSVLTNTGELFF
TRBJ1-4 | - | TRBV2 | TRBD1 | TGTGCCAACCAAAGACAGGGAGGAAAACTGTTTTTT | CANQRQGGKLFF
TRBJ2-1 | few | TRBV9 | - | TGTGCCAGCAGCGCCTCTAATGAGCAGTTCTTC | CASSASNEQFF
TRBJ1-2 | - | TRBV6-5 | TRBD1 | TGTGCCAGCAGTCTGGGACAGTTCGGCTATGGCTACACCTTC | CASSLGQFGYGYTF
TRBJ1-5 | - | TRBV6-4 | - | TGTGCCAGCAGTGTAGAAAGCAATCAGCCCCAGCATTTT | CASSVESNQPQHF
TRBJ2-3 | few | TRBV5-1 | - | TGCGCCAGCAGCTCTACGACTAGCACAGATACGCAGTATTTT | CASSSTTSTDTQYF
TRBJ2-6 | - | TRBV11-3 | - | TGTGCCAGAAAAGGGTCCGGGGCCAACGTCCTGACTTTC | CARKGSGANVLTF
TRBJ2-3 | - | TRBV6-5 | - | TGTGCCAGCAGCAATACGGCAATAGATACGCAGTATTTT | CASSNTAIDTQYF
TRBJ2-2 | - | TRBV19 | TRBD1 | TGTGCCAGTAGTGGTACAGGGGAGAACGGGGAGCTGTTTTTT | CASSGTGENGELFF
TRBJ2-3 | - | TRBV7-2 | - | TGTGCCAGCATCGCGGGGCTCAGCACAGATACGCAGTATTTT | CASIAGLSTDTQYF